The 23 T cell receptor beta chains in this list originate from one sample, sequenced in a study of T-cell memory formation after mild COVID-19. TCRdb re-derived calls from the 5' RACE reads in MiXCR, one entry per CDR3 protein. The sample has about 470,000 distinct CDR3 sequences, 15% to 20% seen once; the top ten hold 9% to 15%. Sequencing was performed on PBMCs or a T cell subset sorted from them (not recorded which). These receptors were obtained from an adult woman who had mild COVID-19 (a few samples of this study predate the infection). Cell type and time point are not known.

The chain employs TRBV3-1 and TRBJ2-3; D gene unclear. CDR1 is LGHDT, CDR2 YNNKEL, per germline (reference sequence). This CDR3 is 15 amino acids long. Trimming pared 1 base from V and 0 bases from J, leaving 8 bases between. CDR3 amino acids: CASSQVGASTDTQYF. CDR3 coding DNA: TGTGCCAGCAGCCAAGTTGGTGCGAGCACAGATACGCAGTATTTT.

V and J are TRBV5-1 and TRBJ1-1; D is unresolved. In germline, CDR1 is SGHRS, CDR2 YFSETQ. This CDR3 has 10 amino acids. V lost 1 base and J lost 11, with 6 bases in between. CDR3 in amino acids: CASSLTHAFF. As DNA, the CDR3 is TGCGCCAGCAGCTTGACCCATGCTTTCTTT.

CDR3 in DNA: TGCGCCAGCAGCTTGGCGGGGACCTCACCCCCCTATGGCTACACCTTC. Translating it yields CASSLAGTSPPYGYTF. The rearrangement uses TRBV5-1 and TRBJ1-2; maybe TRBD1 (5 bases). The germline V and J ends were trimmed by 0 bases and 4 bases, with 16 bases remaining between them. Germline V lookup: CDR1 SGHRS, CDR2 YFSETQ. CDR3 size: 16 residues. Together with reference TRBV5-1 and TRBJ1-2, the CDR3 gives the full variable domain: KAGVTQTPRYLIKTRGQQVTLSCSPISGHRSVSWYQQTPGQGLQFLFEYFSETQRNKGNFPGRFSGRQFSNSRSEMNVSTLELGDSALYLCASSLAGTSPPYGYTFGSGTRLTVV.

This sequence joins TRBV20-1 and TRBJ1-3; weak D call: TRBD1 (5 bases). From germline, CDR1 is DFQATT and CDR2 SNEGSKA (reference sequence). The germline V and J ends were trimmed by 6 bases and 1 base, with 13 bases remaining between them. The CDR3 is 14 residues long. The CDR3 loop is CSASRGGSGNTIYF. The CDR3 DNA reads as TGCAGTGCCTCGCGGGGGGGGTCTGGAAACACCATATATTTT.

This clonotype has more than one count but fewer than ten. This chain's CDR3 is CSAGFFRDRGLGEQYF. CDR3 bases: TGCAGTGCTGGATTTTTCCGGGACAGGGGCCTTGGGGAGCAGTACTTC. V gene TRBV20-1 combines with J gene TRBJ2-7, with TRBD1 matching over 10 bases. V shed 5 bases, J shed 7 bases, and the junction held 17 bases outside the gene matches. CDR1 and CDR2 from the germline V gene are DFQATT and SNEGSKA (reference sequence). The CDR3 consists of 16 residues.

The J gene is TRBJ2-3, the V gene TRBV7-3; D perhaps matches TRBD2 (6 bases). This CDR3 spans 14 amino acids. Germline V CDR1 and CDR2: SGHTA, FQGTGA. The V end was cut by 5 bases, the J end by 1 base, with 10 bases between. CDR3 in DNA: TGTGCCAGCAGCCCGTGGGGGGGCACAGATACGCAGTATTTT. Translating it yields CASSPWGGTDTQYF.

Many counts were recorded for this clonotype. The chain joins TRBV6-5 to TRBJ2-6; D is uncertain. There are 15 residues in the CDR3. Looked up from germline, CDR1 is MNHEY and CDR2 is SVGAGI. The V end was cut by 5 bases, the J end by 2 bases, with 10 bases between. Here the CDR3 reads CASSDGSAGANVLTF. DNA for the CDR3: TGTGCCAGCAGTGACGGGTCCGCTGGGGCCAACGTCCTGACTTTC.

This clonotype has a handful of counts. V usage is TRBV30 and J usage is TRBJ1-5; D possibly corresponds to TRBD1 (5 bases). Germline V gives CDR1 GTSNPN, CDR2 SVGIG (reference sequence). The CDR3 totals 13 residues. Trimming removed 3 bases from V and 8 bases from J, with 14 bases in between. CDR3: CAWRSRGGEPQHF. The CDR3 DNA reads as TGTGCCTGGAGGAGTAGGGGAGGGGAGCCCCAGCATTTT.

This clonotype occurred a few times. The genes are TRBV4-2 and TRBJ2-2; 7 bases are shared with TRBD2. CDR1 and CDR2 (germline): LGHNA, YNFKEQ. The CDR3 sequence is 15 residues long. Trimming removed 2 bases from V and 2 bases from J; junction bases left unmatched: 2. The CDR3 loop reads CASSQSGENTGELFF. The CDR3 nucleotides are TGTGCCAGCAGCCAAAGCGGGGAAAACACCGGGGAGCTGTTTTTT.

The chain carries TRBV7-8 and TRBJ1-2; TRBD1 agrees at 9 bases. This CDR3 spans 14 amino acids. Germline values: CDR1 SGHVS, CDR2 FQNEAQ. V was clipped by 0 bases and J by 8 bases; unmatched bases: 4. The CDR3 sequence: CASSLAGTGSGYTF. The CDR3 bases are TGTGCCAGCAGCTTAGCCGGGACAGGGAGCGGCTACACCTTC.

This chain connects TRBV30 to TRBJ2-3, with 13 bases fitting TRBD2. Germline V gene data show CDR1 as GTSNPN and CDR2 as SVGIG (reference sequence). The V gene end was trimmed by 7 bases and the J gene end by 3 bases; junction bases not matched to a gene: 4. The CDR3 consists of 14 residues. The CDR3: CASGTSGDTDTQYF. The CDR3 coding sequence is TGTGCCTCCGGGACTAGCGGGGATACAGATACGCAGTATTTT.

This clonotype was picked up a small number of times. V gene TRBV7-9 combines with J gene TRBJ1-2; D may be TRBD1 (6 bases). V lost 4 bases and J 7 bases, leaving 19 bases between the germline ends. From germline, CDR1 is SEHNR and CDR2 FQNEAQ (reference sequence). The CDR3 is made up of 15 amino acids. The CDR3 loop is CASSSTDQGFGGYTF. CDR3 DNA sequence: TGTGCCAGCAGCTCCACCGATCAGGGGTTTGGTGGCTACACCTTC.

DNA for the CDR3: TGCGCCAGCAGCTTGACTAGCGGGAACGATGAGCAGTTCTTC. It is translated as CASSLTSGNDEQFF. The rearrangement joins TRBV5-1 to TRBJ2-1; 10 bases are shared with TRBD2. Germline V gene sequence: CDR1 SGHRS, CDR2 YFSETQ. After removal of 1 base from V and 8 bases from J, the junction contained 3 bases not matched to a gene. The CDR3 covers 14 residues.

This chain uses TRBV12-3 or TRBV12-4 with TRBJ1-1, with D hard to call. This CDR3 region has 13 residues. With 3 bases removed from V and 4 bases from J, the gap between germline ends came to 9 bases. CDR3 coding DNA: TGTGCCAGCAGTTTTACGATTTTCACTGAAGCTTTCTTT. This translates into CASSFTIFTEAFF.

In its sample, this clonotype was seen a few times. The V and J genes are TRBV5-6 and TRBJ1-1; D gene ambiguous. The CDR3 extends over 16 amino acids. Trimming left V 3 bases short and J 4 bases short, with 19 bases between. Germline V lookup: CDR1 SGHDT, CDR2 YYEEEE. The CDR3 here is CASSSRRVWESTEAFF. The CDR3 region has the DNA TGTGCCAGCAGCTCCCGGAGGGTTTGGGAATCCACTGAAGCTTTCTTT.

This clonotype was picked up many times. V usage is TRBV2 and J usage is TRBJ2-7; tentatively, D is TRBD1 or TRBD2 (5 bases each). Trimming took off 2 bases at V and 2 bases at J, with 13 bases between the two ends. Germline lookup yields CDR1 SNHLY and CDR2 FYNNEI. There are 15 residues in the CDR3. The CDR3 bases are TGTGCCAGCAGTGAATCCCGGGACGGAGCCTACGAGCAGTACTTC. Its protein product is CASSESRDGAYEQYF. Together with reference TRBV2 and TRBJ2-7, the CDR3 gives the full variable domain: EPEVTQTPSHQVTQMGQEVILRCVPISNHLYFYWYRQILGQKVEFLVSFYNNEISEKSEIFDDQFSVERPDGSNFTLKIRSTKLEDSAMYFCASSESRDGAYEQYFGPGTRLTVT.

The chain employs TRBV9 and TRBJ2-3; a possible D gene is TRBD1 (6 bases). This CDR3 region has 16 residues. Trimming stripped 0 bases from V and 1 base from J, with 12 bases between. CDR1 is SGDLS, CDR2 YYNGEE, per germline. DNA of the CDR3: TGTGCCAGCAGCGTAGCCCCGGACAGACGCACAGATACGCAGTATTTT. Its translation is CASSVAPDRRTDTQYF.

This clonotype was seen more than once but under ten times. The chain employs TRBV4-2 and TRBJ2-1; 9 bases fit TRBD2. Germline CDR1 and CDR2: LGHNA and YNFKEQ. Trimming at V came to 0 bases and at J to 7 bases, leaving 13 bases not matched to a gene. The CDR3 sequence is 18 residues long. The CDR3, as DNA: TGTGCCAGCAGCCAAGATCGTCAGGGACTAGCCATGGAGAATGAGCAGTTCTTC. As protein: CASSQDRQGLAMENEQFF.

Only a few counts were recorded for this clonotype. This chain connects TRBV7-3 to TRBJ1-1, with TRBD1 matching over 8 bases. From germline, CDR1 is SGHTA and CDR2 FQGTGA. This CDR3 is built from 16 residues. Losses at the gene ends were 6 bases for V and 1 base for J; bases not matched to a gene: 10. The CDR3: CASRPSGTGSNTEAFF. CDR3 sequence (DNA): TGTGCCAGCAGGCCTTCCGGGACAGGATCGAACACTGAAGCTTTCTTT.

This clonotype has only a few counts. This chain joins TRBV7-6 and TRBJ2-5; 10 nucleotides agree with TRBD2. Germline CDR1 SGHVS, CDR2 FNYEAQ. V shed 5 bases and J 0 bases; nucleotides not matched to a gene: 3. This CDR3 is 15 amino acids long. CDR3 residues: CASSPGLADQETQYF. CDR3 sequence (DNA): TGTGCCAGCAGCCCTGGACTAGCGGACCAAGAGACCCAGTACTTC.

This clonotype has a handful of counts. The rearrangement links TRBV29-1 to TRBJ1-2; 9 bases map to TRBD1. Germline lookup yields CDR1 SQVTM and CDR2 ANQGSEA. The length of the CDR3 is 13 residues. The V and J ends lost 6 bases and 1 base, in that order; junction bases with no gene match: 3. CDR3 amino acids: CSVEGQGNYGYTF. CDR3 sequence (DNA): TGCAGCGTCGAGGGACAGGGTAACTATGGCTACACCTTC.

This clonotype was recorded a few times. The V call is TRBV5-6, the J call TRBJ2-1; 9 nucleotides agree with TRBD1. Per germline, CDR1 SGHDT and CDR2 YYEEEE. Losses at the gene ends were 4 bases for V and 4 bases for J; bases not matched to a gene: 9. The CDR3 length is 16 residues. The CDR3 region is CASSTNRGRIYNEQFF. CDR3 DNA sequence: TGTGCCAGCAGCACCAACAGGGGGCGAATTTACAATGAGCAGTTCTTC.

This clonotype has just one count. The chain couples TRBV7-2 to TRBJ2-1, with D perhaps matching TRBD1 or TRBD2 (5 bases each). V lost 6 bases, J lost 8 bases, and 11 bases lay in between. Germline values: CDR1 SGHTA, CDR2 FQGNSA. The CDR3 contains 12 residues. CDR3 nucleotides: TGTGCCAGCAGTTGGGACCTCTATGAGCAGTTCTTC. The encoded protein is CASSWDLYEQFF.